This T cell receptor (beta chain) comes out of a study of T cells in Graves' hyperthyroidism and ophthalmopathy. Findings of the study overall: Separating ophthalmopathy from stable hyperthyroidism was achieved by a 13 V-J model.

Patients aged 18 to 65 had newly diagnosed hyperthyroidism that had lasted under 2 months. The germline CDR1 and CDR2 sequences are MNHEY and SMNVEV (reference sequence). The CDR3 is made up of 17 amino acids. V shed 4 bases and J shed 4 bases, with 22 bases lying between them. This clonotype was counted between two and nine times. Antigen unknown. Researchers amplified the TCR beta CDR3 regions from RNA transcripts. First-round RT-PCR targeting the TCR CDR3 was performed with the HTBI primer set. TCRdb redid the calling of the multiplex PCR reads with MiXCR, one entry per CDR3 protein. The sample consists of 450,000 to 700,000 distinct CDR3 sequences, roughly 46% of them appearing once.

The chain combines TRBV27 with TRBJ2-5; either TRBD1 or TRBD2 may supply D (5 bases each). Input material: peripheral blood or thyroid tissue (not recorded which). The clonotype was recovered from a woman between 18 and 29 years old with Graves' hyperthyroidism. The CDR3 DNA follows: TGTGCCAGCAGTTCGCTCCTAGGGGTAAGGGAGCCAGAGACCCAGTACTTC. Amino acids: CASSSLLGVREPETQYF.